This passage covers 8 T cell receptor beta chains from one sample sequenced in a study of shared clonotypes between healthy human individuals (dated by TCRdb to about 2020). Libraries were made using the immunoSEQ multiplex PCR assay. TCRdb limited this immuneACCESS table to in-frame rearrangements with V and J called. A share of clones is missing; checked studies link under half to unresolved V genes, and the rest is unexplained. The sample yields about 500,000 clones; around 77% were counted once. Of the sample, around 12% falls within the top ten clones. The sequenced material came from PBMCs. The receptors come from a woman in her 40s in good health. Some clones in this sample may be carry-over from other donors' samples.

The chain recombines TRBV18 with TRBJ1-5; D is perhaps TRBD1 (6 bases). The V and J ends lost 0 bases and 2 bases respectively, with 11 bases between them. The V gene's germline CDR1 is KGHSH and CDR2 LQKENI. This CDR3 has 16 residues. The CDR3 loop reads CASSPPPGDGNQPQHF. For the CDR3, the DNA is TGTGCCAGCTCACCACCTCCAGGGGACGGCAATCAGCCCCAGCATTTT.

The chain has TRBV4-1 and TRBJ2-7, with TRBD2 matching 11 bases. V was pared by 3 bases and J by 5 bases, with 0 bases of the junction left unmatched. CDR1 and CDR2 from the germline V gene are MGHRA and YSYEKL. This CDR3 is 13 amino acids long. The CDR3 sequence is CASSQGLADEQYF. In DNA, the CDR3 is TGCGCCAGCAGCCAGGGACTAGCGGACGAGCAGTACTTC.

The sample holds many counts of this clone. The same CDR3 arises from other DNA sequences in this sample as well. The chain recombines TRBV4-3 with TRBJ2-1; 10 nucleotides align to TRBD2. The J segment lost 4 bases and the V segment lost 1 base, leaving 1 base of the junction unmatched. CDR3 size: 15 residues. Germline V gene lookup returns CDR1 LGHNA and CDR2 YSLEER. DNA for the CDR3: TGCGCCAGCAGCCAAGCTAGCGGGGGTTACAATGAGCAGTTCTTC. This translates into CASSQASGGYNEQFF.

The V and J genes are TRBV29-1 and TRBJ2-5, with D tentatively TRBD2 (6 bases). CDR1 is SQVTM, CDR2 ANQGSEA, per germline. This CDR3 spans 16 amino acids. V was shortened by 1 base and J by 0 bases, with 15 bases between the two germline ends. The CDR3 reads CSVEGGSGGYQETQYF. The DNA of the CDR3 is TGCAGCGTTGAAGGGGGAAGCGGAGGGTACCAAGAGACCCAGTACTTC. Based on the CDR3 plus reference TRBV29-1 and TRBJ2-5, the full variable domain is SAVISQKPSRDICQRGTSLTIQCQVDSQVTMMFWYRQQPGQSLTLIATANQGSEATYESGFVIDKFPISRPNLTFSTLTVSNMSPEDSSIYLCSVEGGSGGYQETQYFGPGTRLLVL.

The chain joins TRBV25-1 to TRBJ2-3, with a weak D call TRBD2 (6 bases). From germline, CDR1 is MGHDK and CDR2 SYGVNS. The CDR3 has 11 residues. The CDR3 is CAGGDTDTQYF. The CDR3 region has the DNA TGTGCTGGCGGGGACACAGATACGCAGTATTTT.

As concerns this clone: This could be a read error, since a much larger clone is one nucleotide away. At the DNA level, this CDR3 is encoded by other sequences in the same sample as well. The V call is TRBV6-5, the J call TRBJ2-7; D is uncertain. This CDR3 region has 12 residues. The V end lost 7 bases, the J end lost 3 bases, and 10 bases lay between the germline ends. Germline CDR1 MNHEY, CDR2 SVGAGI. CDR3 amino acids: CASNRVGYEQYF. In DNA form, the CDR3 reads TGTGCCAGCAACAGAGTAGGCTACGAGCAGTACTTC.

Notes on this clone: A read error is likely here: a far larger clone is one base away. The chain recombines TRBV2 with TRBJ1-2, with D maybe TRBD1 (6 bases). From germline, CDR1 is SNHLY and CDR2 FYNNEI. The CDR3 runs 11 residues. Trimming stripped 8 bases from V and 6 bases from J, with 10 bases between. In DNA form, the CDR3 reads TGTGCCAGCGGACAGAACCATGGCTACACCTTC. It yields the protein CASGQNHGYTF.

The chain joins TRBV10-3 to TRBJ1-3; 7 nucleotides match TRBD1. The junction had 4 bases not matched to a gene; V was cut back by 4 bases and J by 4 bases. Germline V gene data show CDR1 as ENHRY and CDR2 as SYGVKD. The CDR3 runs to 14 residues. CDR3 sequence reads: CAISGQGSGNTIYF. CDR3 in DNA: TGTGCCATCAGTGGACAGGGCTCAGGAAACACCATATATTTT.